Listed below are T cell receptor beta chains from one sample, sequenced in a study of blood T cell repertoires in COVID-19. Measured with immunoSEQ multiplex PCR; TCRdb has only the in-frame clones, and not every one. The table records about 430,000 clones, 80% to 90% of them present only once. The sequenced sample consisted of PBMCs or T cells enriched from blood (not recorded which). The receptors derive from a man between 25 and 39 years old who had recovered from COVID-19. The CDR3 runs from the conserved cysteine through the conserved F or W. Fields, in order: D gene, J gene, V gene, clone size, CDR3 protein, CDR3 DNA. A D gene is named only where the DNA matches it firmly. Only some rows state a clone size, as once, few, many or a class for expanded clones.

>TRBD1|TRBJ1-2|TRBV6-5|NA
CASSVRQGDWNGYTF
TGTGCCAGCAGCGTTCGACAGGGCGATTGGAATGGCTACACCTTC
>TRBD1|TRBJ1-2|TRBV5-8|once
CASRHRDRKGGYTF
TGTGCCAGCAGGCACCGGGACAGGAAAGGAGGCTACACCTTC
>TRBD1|TRBJ1-1|TRBV5-4|NA
CASSPGQALNTEAFF
TGTGCCAGCAGTCCGGGACAGGCGTTGAACACTGAAGCTTTCTTT
>NA|TRBJ2-2|TRBV7-3|NA
CASSLTQGTGRTGELFF
TGTGCCAGCAGCTTAACTCAAGGAACAGGGCGCACCGGGGAGCTGTTTTTT
>NA|TRBJ1-1|TRBV27|NA
CASSLLARPGLGGVNEAFF
TGTGCCAGCAGTTTATTAGCCCGCCCGGGACTCGGAGGGGTGAATGAAGCTTTCTTT
>NA|TRBJ1-1|TRBV12-3/TRBV12-4|NA
CASSWKGTEAFF
TGTGCCAGCAGTTGGAAGGGGACTGAAGCTTTCTTT
>NA|TRBJ1-4|TRBV21-1|few
CASSGRTGRWEKLFF
TGTGCCAGCAGCGGTCGGACAGGGAGATGGGAAAAACTGTTTTTT
>TRBD1|TRBJ2-3|TRBV4-1|many
CASSHGPGQSTDTQYF
TGCGCCAGCAGCCACGGTCCGGGACAGAGCACAGATACGCAGTATTTT
>TRBD2|TRBJ2-7|TRBV6-5|NA
CASNRLAGAYEQYF
TGTGCCAGCAACCGACTAGCGGGAGCCTACGAGCAGTACTTC
>TRBD1|TRBJ1-1|TRBV3-1/TRBV3-2|NA
CASSQDYRGRTEAFF
TGTGCCAGCAGCCAAGATTATAGGGGGCGGACTGAAGCTTTCTTT
>NA|TRBJ2-5|TRBV12-3/TRBV12-4|NA
CASSLGGPETQYF
TGTGCCAGCAGTTTAGGGGGCCCAGAGACCCAGTACTTC
>TRBD1|TRBJ1-1|TRBV18|NA
CASSPTTGVNTEAFF
TGTGCCAGCTCACCGACGACAGGGGTTAACACTGAAGCTTTCTTT
>TRBD2|TRBJ2-2|TRBV3-1/TRBV3-2|NA
CASSWTSGRAGELFF
TGTGCCAGCAGCTGGACTAGCGGGAGGGCCGGGGAGCTGTTTTTT
>NA|TRBJ1-2|TRBV30|NA
CARAREGYGYTF
TGTGCCCGGGCCAGGGAAGGCTATGGCTACACCTTC
>TRBD2|TRBJ2-7|TRBV24-1|NA
CATSDPSGSARYSYEQYF
TGTGCCACCAGTGACCCCAGCGGGAGTGCCCGATACTCCTACGAGCAGTACTTC
>NA|TRBJ1-5|TRBV28|once
CASRPGLRMQPQHF
TGTGCCAGCAGGCCGGGACTTCGAATGCAGCCCCAGCATTTT
>NA|TRBJ2-1|TRBV7-3|NA
CASSFSGTYGDEQFF
TGTGCCAGCAGCTTCTCCGGGACATATGGGGATGAGCAGTTCTTC
>NA|TRBJ2-5|TRBV30|NA
CAWITGLAGETQYF
TGTGCCTGGATAACGGGTTTGGCCGGGGAGACCCAGTACTTC
>NA|TRBJ2-1|TRBV7-9|NA
CASSWGQGYNEQFF
TGTGCCAGCAGCTGGGGCCAGGGATACAATGAGCAGTTCTTC
>TRBD2|TRBJ2-1|TRBV7-2|NA
CASTAGLAGNEQFF
TGTGCCAGCACCGCGGGACTAGCGGGCAATGAGCAGTTCTTC
>NA|TRBJ2-7|TRBV7-2|once
CASSLVSGPYEQYF
TGTGCCAGCAGCTTAGTTTCGGGTCCCTACGAGCAGTACTTC
>NA|TRBJ1-5|TRBV28|NA
CASRDQGLPQHF
TGTGCCAGCAGGGACCAGGGTCTTCCCCAGCATTTT
>NA|TRBJ1-1|TRBV13|NA
CASKDRRMNTEAFF
TGTGCCAGCAAGGATAGGAGAATGAACACTGAAGCTTTCTTT
>NA|TRBJ1-4|TRBV15|few
CATSSVGGIEKLFF
TGTGCCACCAGCTCCGTGGGAGGGATTGAAAAACTGTTTTTT
>TRBD2|TRBJ2-5|TRBV28|NA
CASTPASGSRETQYF
TGTGCCAGCACCCCGGCTAGCGGGAGCCGGGAGACCCAGTACTTC
>NA|TRBJ1-2|TRBV7-8|NA
CASSSFFGQSNYGYTF
TGTGCCAGCAGCTCCTTCTTCGGACAGTCAAACTATGGCTACACCTTC
>TRBD1|TRBJ1-1|TRBV11-2|NA
CASSSRVESGTVNTEAFF
TGTGCCAGCAGCTCTCGAGTGGAGTCGGGGACAGTGAACACTGAAGCTTTCTTT
>NA|TRBJ2-7|TRBV19|NA
CASSTRVGTLSYEQYF
TGTGCCAGTAGTACTCGGGTGGGGACTCTCTCCTACGAGCAGTACTTC
>NA|TRBJ1-3|TRBV25-1|NA
CASSPTDRNSGNTIYF
TGTGCCAGCAGTCCAACAGACCGGAACTCTGGAAACACCATATATTTT
>TRBD1|TRBJ1-2|TRBV29-1|NA
CSVRGQGHYGYTF
TGCAGCGTCCGGGGACAGGGGCACTATGGCTACACCTTC
>NA|TRBJ1-2|TRBV10-1|NA
CASSLTGSYGYTF
TGCGCCAGCAGCCTAACAGGGTCCTATGGCTACACCTTC
>TRBD2|TRBJ2-2|TRBV12-3/TRBV12-4|NA
CASQRGTGELFF
TGTGCCAGCCAGCGGGGGACCGGGGAGCTGTTTTTT
>NA|TRBJ1-1|TRBV24-1|once
CAVSGASGYDTEAFF
TGTGCCGTCTCAGGGGCTTCCGGTTACGACACTGAAGCTTTCTTT
>NA|TRBJ2-3|TRBV21-1|NA
CASNLDLAGCPDTQYF
TGTGCCAGCAACCTAGACCTAGCGGGATGCCCAGATACGCAGTATTTT
>NA|TRBJ1-1|TRBV19|NA
CASSINGAEAFF
TGTGCCAGTAGTATAAATGGAGCCGAAGCTTTCTTT
>TRBD2|TRBJ2-3|TRBV7-6|NA
CASSLVAGRVTDTQYF
TGTGCCAGCAGCTTAGTAGCCGGGAGGGTCACAGATACGCAGTATTTT
>TRBD2|TRBJ2-4|TRBV6-1|NA
CASSETSGKNIQYF
TGTGCCAGCAGTGAGACTAGCGGGAAAAACATTCAGTACTTC
>TRBD1|TRBJ1-6|TRBV7-2|NA
CASSSGQAMLSPLHF
TGTGCCAGCAGCAGCGGACAGGCGATGCTCTCACCCCTCCACTTT
>NA|TRBJ1-3|TRBV2|NA
CASSQQVSGNTIYF
TGTGCCAGCAGTCAACAGGTCTCTGGAAACACCATATATTTT
>NA|TRBJ2-3|TRBV10-3|NA
CAIQTGTDTQYF
TGTGCCATTCAGACAGGAACGGATACGCAGTATTTT
>NA|TRBJ1-1|TRBV5-1|NA
CASSLEDLRTEAFF
TGCGCCAGCAGCTTGGAAGACCTCAGGACTGAAGCTTTCTTT
>TRBD2|TRBJ2-1|TRBV3-1/TRBV3-2|NA
CASSQAGTSRDNEQFF
TGTGCCAGCAGCCAGGCGGGGACTAGCAGAGACAATGAGCAGTTCTTC
>TRBD2|TRBJ2-3|TRBV7-9|NA
CASSLGAGGEGGTDTQYF
TGTGCCAGCAGCTTAGGAGCGGGAGGGGAAGGGGGCACAGATACGCAGTATTTT
>TRBD1|TRBJ1-1|TRBV7-8|NA
CASTGQGRGSEAFF
TGTGCCAGCACCGGACAGGGGCGGGGGTCTGAAGCTTTCTTT
>TRBD2|TRBJ2-7|TRBV5-6|NA
CASSFGLAGPYEQYF
TGTGCCAGCAGCTTCGGACTAGCGGGCCCCTACGAGCAGTACTTC
>NA|TRBJ2-2|TRBV7-9|NA
CASSLAGGRTGELFF
TGTGCCAGCAGCTTAGCGGGAGGACGGACCGGGGAGCTGTTTTTT
>NA|TRBJ2-7|TRBV14|NA
CASSQDRGLRSYEQYF
TGTGCCAGCAGCCAAGATCGCGGACTCAGATCCTACGAGCAGTACTTC
>NA|TRBJ2-1|TRBV20-1|NA
CSAAAGDEQFF
TGCAGTGCGGCGGCAGGGGATGAGCAGTTCTTC
>TRBD2|TRBJ2-2|TRBV12-3/TRBV12-4|NA
CASSPGGAGELFF
TGTGCCAGCAGTCCGGGGGGGGCCGGGGAGCTGTTTTTT
>TRBD1|TRBJ1-2|TRBV6-5|NA
CASSRGQGSYGYTF
TGTGCCAGCAGCCGCGGACAGGGGAGCTATGGCTACACCTTC
>NA|TRBJ2-2|TRBV24-1|NA
CATSDLGRGNTGELFF
TGTGCCACCAGTGATTTGGGCAGGGGGAACACCGGGGAGCTGTTTTTT
>NA|TRBJ2-7|TRBV5-6|NA
CASSLVDSPLREQYF
TGTGCCAGCAGCTTAGTGGACAGCCCTCTCCGCGAGCAGTACTTC
>NA|TRBJ2-1|TRBV30|NA
CAWSAGGSYNEQFF
TGTGCCTGGAGTGCCGGGGGTTCCTACAATGAGCAGTTCTTC
>TRBD2|TRBJ2-1|TRBV28|NA
CASSSSGRSYNEQFF
TGTGCCAGCAGTTCTAGCGGGAGGTCCTACAATGAGCAGTTCTTC
>NA|TRBJ2-3|TRBV14|once
CASSQGGLRSMGTDTQYF
TGTGCCAGCAGCCAAGGGGGACTCAGAAGTATGGGGACAGATACGCAGTATTTT
>TRBD2|TRBJ2-1|TRBV6-2/TRBV6-3|NA
CASSAWTSGRVLREQFF
TGTGCCAGCAGTGCTTGGACTAGCGGGAGGGTGCTTAGAGAGCAGTTCTTC
>TRBD2|TRBJ2-5|TRBV7-2|once
CASSIPGLGTQETQYF
TGTGCCAGCAGCATTCCGGGACTAGGTACACAAGAGACCCAGTACTTC